The 25 T cell receptor beta chains given below trace back to one sample, sequenced in a study of blood T cell repertoires in COVID-19. The repertoire was sequenced with immunoSEQ multiplex PCR; TCRdb's copy has only in-frame clones and lacks some. The top ten hold roughly 2.9% of the sample, which has under 400,000 clones, almost 90% seen once. The specimen was peripheral blood. The source of these receptors is a woman younger than 45 with COVID-19, enrolled during active disease.

As concerns this clone: Different DNA sequences within this sample yield the same CDR3. This sequence joins TRBV18 and TRBJ2-2, with a possible D match to TRBD2 (6 bases). The V end was cut by 3 bases, the J end by 1 base, with 9 bases between. The CDR3 length is 15 residues. The V gene's germline CDR1 is KGHSH and CDR2 LQKENI. This chain's CDR3 is CASSPGLQNTGELFF. The CDR3 DNA sequence: TGTGCCAGCTCACCGGGACTTCAGAACACCGGGGAGCTGTTTTTT.

Only a few counts were recorded for this clone. The chain combines TRBV11-2 with TRBJ1-1, with TRBD1 as a possible D gene (5 bases). Trimming removed 0 bases at V and 1 base at J, with 12 bases between. The CDR3 loop spans 16 amino acids. CDR1 is SGHAT, CDR2 FQNNGV, per germline. The CDR3 loop is CASSLEWGRSNTEAFF. The CDR3 DNA reads TGTGCCAGCAGCTTAGAGTGGGGCAGGTCGAACACTGAAGCTTTCTTT.

The chain couples TRBV19 to TRBJ1-1; D unclear. The V gene lost 0 bases and the J gene lost 3 bases, with 5 bases spanning the gap. CDR3 size: 13 residues. Germline CDR1 reads LNHDA; CDR2 reads SQIVND (reference sequence). The CDR3 bases are TGTGCCAGTAGTATAGATCGGGACACTGAAGCTTTCTTT. Translating gives CASSIDRDTEAFF.

J is TRBJ1-3 and V is TRBV5-1; D is undetermined. CDR3 length: 16 amino acids. V lost 0 bases and J 4 bases, leaving 14 bases between the germline ends. The V gene's germline CDR1 is SGHRS and CDR2 YFSETQ. The CDR3 nucleotides read TGCGCCAGCAGCTTGGGGGTCGGGGTGGACGGAAACACCATATATTTT. It is translated as CASSLGVGVDGNTIYF.

V is TRBV7-9 and J is TRBJ2-3; D is unresolved. The CDR3 sequence is 12 residues long. From germline, CDR1 is SEHNR and CDR2 FQNEAQ (reference sequence). V was pared by 6 bases and J by 3 bases, with 7 bases between. The CDR3 sequence: CASSSITDTQYF. As DNA, the CDR3 is TGTGCCAGCAGTAGCATTACAGATACGCAGTATTTT.

V and J are TRBV28 and TRBJ2-7; a weak D match, TRBD2 (7 bases). The CDR3 loop spans 15 amino acids. Germline V lookup: CDR1 MDHEN, CDR2 SYDVKM. The V end lost 7 bases, the J end lost 0 bases, and 16 bases lay between the germline ends. CDR3 sequence (DNA): TGTGCCAGCACCTCCGGGGGGCCGAGCTCCTACGAGCAGTACTTC. Protein product: CASTSGGPSSYEQYF.

This chain uses TRBV28 with TRBJ1-5; D remains unclear. CDR1 is MDHEN and CDR2 is SYDVKM in the germline V gene. The CDR3 contains 12 residues. Trimming pared 7 bases from V and 6 bases from J, leaving 10 bases between. Written as DNA, the CDR3 is TGTGCCAGCACAGACATAGTTCAGCCCCAGCATTTT. Amino acids: CASTDIVQPQHF.

This clone was counted only a few times. The CDR3 protein is CASSYQRGGPPDLTF. CDR3 nucleotide sequence: TGTGCCAGCAGCTACCAAAGGGGGGGGCCCCCTGATCTCACCTTC. V usage is TRBV7-9 and J usage is TRBJ1-2, with D perhaps TRBD1 (6 bases). Trimming pared 4 bases from V and 13 bases from J, leaving 25 bases between. Germline V gives CDR1 SEHNR, CDR2 FQNEAQ (reference sequence). CDR3 length: 15 amino acids.

The chain joins TRBV10-3 to TRBJ2-2; D might be TRBD2 (6 bases). The CDR3 contains 14 residues. The V and J ends lost 6 bases and 4 bases respectively, with 12 bases between them. Germline V gene lookup returns CDR1 ENHRY and CDR2 SYGVKD. The CDR3 sequence is CAISQVEGTGELFF. The CDR3, as DNA: TGTGCCATCAGCCAAGTGGAGGGCACCGGGGAGCTGTTTTTT.

CDR3 nucleotides: TGCGCCAGCAGCCCCGAAGGGGGGAACACTGAAGCTTTCTTT. Translating gives CASSPEGGNTEAFF. The chain employs TRBV5-1 and TRBJ1-1; the D gene is possibly TRBD1 (6 bases). Germline V CDR1 and CDR2: SGHRS, YFSETQ. CDR3 length: 14 amino acids. V gave up 4 bases and J gave up 1 base, with 11 bases separating them.

V and J are TRBV5-1 and TRBJ1-1; maybe TRBD1 (5 bases). V lost 3 bases, J lost 2 bases, and 14 bases lay in between. Per germline, CDR1 SGHRS and CDR2 YFSETQ. The CDR3 contains 15 residues. CDR3 coding DNA: TGCGCCAGCAGCTCCCGCGGGGCGGCCAACACTGAAGCTTTCTTT. Protein sequence: CASSSRGAANTEAFF.

This chain's CDR3 is CSERGTDGYTF. CDR3 bases: TGCAGTGAGCGAGGTACCGATGGCTACACCTTC. J is TRBJ1-2 and V is TRBV20-1, with D unresolved. Trimming stripped 7 bases from V and 6 bases from J, with 12 bases between. CDR1 and CDR2 (germline): DFQATT, SNEGSKA (reference sequence). This CDR3 region has 11 residues.

The gene calls are TRBV10-3 and TRBJ1-4; 8 nucleotides agree with TRBD1. The CDR3 has 17 residues. J was trimmed by 0 bases and V by 3 bases; bases with no gene match: 6. In germline, CDR1 is ENHRY, CDR2 SYGVKD. The DNA for the CDR3 is TGTGCCATCAGTGACTATGACAGGGGTGCAACTAATGAAAAACTGTTTTTT. It specifies CAISDYDRGATNEKLFF.

In this sample, this clone turned up once. The rearrangement links TRBV4-2 to TRBJ2-7; 10 nucleotides agree with TRBD2. J was trimmed by 0 bases and V by 0 bases; bases with no gene match: 5. CDR3 length equals 17 residues. Germline CDR1 LGHNA, CDR2 YNFKEQ. CDR3 residues: CASSQDWLAGASYEQYF. CDR3 sequence (DNA): TGTGCCAGCAGCCAAGATTGGCTAGCGGGAGCCTCCTACGAGCAGTACTTC.

This chain joins TRBV19 and TRBJ1-2; D unresolved. Germline V gene lookup returns CDR1 LNHDA and CDR2 SQIVND (reference sequence). This CDR3 spans 12 amino acids. V was cut by 7 bases and J by 4 bases, with 10 bases left in between. CDR3 in DNA: TGTGCCAGTACTCAGGCCCCCTATGGCTACACCTTC. It is translated as CASTQAPYGYTF.

V is TRBV27 and J is TRBJ1-2; the D gene is possibly TRBD1 (6 bases). The germline CDR1 and CDR2 sequences are MNHEY and SMNVEV (reference sequence). The CDR3 is 13 amino acids. Trimming cost V 3 bases and J 7 bases, with 12 bases left between them. CDR3 DNA: TGTGCCAGCAGTTTTAACGGGGGGCGTGGCTACACCTTC. Its translation is CASSFNGGRGYTF.

This rearrangement joins TRBV11-3 to TRBJ1-1, with 8 bases matching TRBD1. Germline assignment: CDR1 SGHNT and CDR2 YENEEA. The CDR3 extends over 14 amino acids. Germline trimming cut 1 base from V and 7 bases from J; bases unmatched to any gene: 5. The CDR3 bases are TGTGCCAGCAGCTTAGGTACAGGGGGAGGTGAAGCTTTCTTT. It encodes CASSLGTGGGEAFF.

The chain couples TRBV4-1 to TRBJ2-1; 8 bases align to TRBD2. The germline V gene has CDR1 MGHRA and CDR2 YSYEKL. V lost 1 base and J lost 4; bases outside the gene matches: 9. This CDR3 is built from 17 residues. Written as DNA, the CDR3 is TGCGCCAGCAGCCAAGGGAGGGTAGCGGGGTTATACAATGAGCAGTTCTTC. This gives the protein CASSQGRVAGLYNEQFF.

The chain employs TRBV14 and TRBJ2-2; unclear D gene. The V gene's germline CDR1 is SGHDN and CDR2 FVKESK. The CDR3 consists of 14 residues. Trimming pared 4 bases from V and 5 bases from J, leaving 11 bases between. The CDR3 loop reads CASSPLAATGELFF. CDR3 sequence (DNA): TGTGCCAGCAGCCCCTTGGCGGCGACCGGGGAGCTGTTTTTT.

V is TRBV24-1 and J is TRBJ2-5; D perhaps matches TRBD2 (6 bases). Germline loops: CDR1 KGHDR, CDR2 SFDVKD. Trimming shortened V by 8 bases and J by 5 bases, and 14 bases separated the two germline ends. There are 13 residues in the CDR3. The CDR3 DNA sequence: TGTGCCACCACCTCGGGGGTGGGGGAGACCCAGTACTTC. Its translation is CATTSGVGETQYF.

The V and J genes are TRBV7-2 and TRBJ1-1; D unresolved. Trimming removed 4 bases at V and 0 bases at J, with 12 bases between. The CDR3 is made up of 15 amino acids. Germline V lookup: CDR1 SGHTA, CDR2 FQGNSA. CDR3 in DNA: TGTGCCAGCAGCTCGGGATTTCCAATGAACACTGAAGCTTTCTTT. Its protein product is CASSSGFPMNTEAFF.

The V call is TRBV11-2, the J call TRBJ2-7; perhaps TRBD1 as D (6 bases). CDR3 length: 16 amino acids. V was shortened by 5 bases and J by 0 bases, with 17 bases between the two germline ends. Germline values: CDR1 SGHAT, CDR2 FQNNGV. The DNA of the CDR3 is TGTGCCAGCAGCCTAACCGACAGGCCGAGCTCCTACGAGCAGTACTTC. As protein: CASSLTDRPSSYEQYF.

The J gene is TRBJ1-2, the V gene TRBV5-6; D unresolved. Germline CDR1 and CDR2: SGHDT and YYEEEE. This CDR3 is built from 14 residues. Between the trimmed V and J ends, which lost 2 bases and 4 bases, there was a span of 12 bases. CDR3: CASSLRRALYGYTF. CDR3 coding DNA: TGTGCCAGCAGCTTAAGGCGGGCACTCTATGGCTACACCTTC.

This chain links TRBV2 with TRBJ2-3, with TRBD2 matching over 12 bases. V lost 4 bases and J lost 4; bases outside the gene matches: 3. This CDR3 region has 15 residues. Per germline, CDR1 SNHLY and CDR2 FYNNEI. The CDR3 loop is CASSGLAGGADTQYF. Here the CDR3 DNA reads TGTGCCAGCAGTGGGCTAGCGGGAGGGGCAGATACGCAGTATTTT.

The chain employs TRBV30 and TRBJ2-3; 7 nucleotides agree with TRBD1. Germline V gene lookup returns CDR1 GTSNPN and CDR2 SVGIG (reference sequence). The junction had 11 bases not matched to a gene; V was cut back by 3 bases and J by 14 bases. The CDR3 runs 12 residues. This chain's CDR3 is CAWRGRGQDRYF. The CDR3 DNA is TGTGCCTGGAGGGGAAGGGGGCAGGATAGGTATTTT.